One sample yielded the 14 T cell receptor beta chains listed below, sequenced in a study of blood T cell repertoires in COVID-19. Here immunoSEQ multiplex PCR was the method, and the copy in TCRdb shows in-frame clones only, minus some. The table lists fewer than 700,000 clones, around 90% of them singletons. The source material was peripheral blood. The receptor set was obtained from a woman aged 45-59 years with COVID-19, enrolled during active disease.

This rearrangement joins TRBV30 to TRBJ2-1; possibly TRBD1 for D (6 bases). Germline values: CDR1 GTSNPN, CDR2 SVGIG (reference sequence). Trimming took off 3 bases at V and 8 bases at J, with 17 bases between the two ends. CDR3 length equals 14 residues. The CDR3 sequence: CAWSRGTLDDEQFF. The CDR3 DNA sequence: TGTGCCTGGAGCAGGGGAACATTAGATGATGAGCAGTTCTTC. The full variable domain, completed using reference TRBV30 and TRBJ2-1, is SQTIHQWPATLVQPVGSPLSLECTVEGTSNPNLYWYRQAAGRGLQLLFYSVGIGQISSEVPQNLSASRPQDRQFILSSKKLLLSDSGFYLCAWSRGTLDDEQFFGPGTRLTVL.

V usage is TRBV29-1 and J usage is TRBJ2-1, with 8 bases that match TRBD1. J was trimmed by 9 bases and V by 0 bases; bases with no gene match: 13. The CDR3 spans 16 residues. The germline CDR1 and CDR2 sequences are SQVTM and ANQGSEA. The CDR3 nucleotides are TGCAGCGTTGAAGATCTTTCCCGGACAGGGACCGGTGAGCAGTTCTTC. Protein sequence: CSVEDLSRTGTGEQFF.

The rearrangement uses TRBV11-2 and TRBJ2-3, with D tentatively TRBD2 (6 bases). The CDR3 has 15 residues. Germline loops: CDR1 SGHAT, CDR2 FQNNGV. With 5 bases removed from V and 0 bases from J, the gap between germline ends came to 12 bases. CDR3 sequence (DNA): TGTGCCAGCAGCCCCATGGCGGGGAGCACAGATACGCAGTATTTT. Translation gives CASSPMAGSTDTQYF. The variable domain in full, completed from reference TRBV11-2 and TRBJ2-3, reads EAGVAQSPRYKIIEKRQSVAFWCNPISGHATLYWYQQILGQGPKLLIQFQNNGVVDDSQLPKDRFSAERLKGVDSTLKIQPAKLEDSAVYLCASSPMAGSTDTQYFGPGTRLTVL.

The CDR3: CASSGTAIEKLFF. The CDR3, as DNA: TGTGCCAGCAGCGGGACAGCGATTGAAAAACTGTTTTTT. The J gene is TRBJ1-4, the V gene TRBV6-5; 7 nucleotides agree with TRBD1. The ends lost 6 bases at V and 7 bases at J; junction bases unmatched: 5. The V gene's germline CDR1 is MNHEY and CDR2 SVGAGI. This CDR3 is 13 amino acids long.

The rearrangement uses TRBV15 and TRBJ2-1; D gene uncertain. CDR1 and CDR2 from the germline V gene are LNHNV and YYDKDF (reference sequence). Deletions cut 1 base from V and 0 bases from J, with 7 bases between. This CDR3 comprises 15 residues. The CDR3 spells CATSRAQSSYNEQFF. CDR3 nucleotides: TGTGCCACCAGCAGAGCACAAAGCTCCTACAATGAGCAGTTCTTC.

V usage is TRBV12-5 and J usage is TRBJ2-6, with D possibly matching TRBD1 (6 bases). This CDR3 region has 15 residues. In germline, CDR1 is LGHNT, CDR2 FRNRAP. Between the trimmed V and J ends, which lost 6 bases and 4 bases, there was a span of 13 bases. The CDR3 is CASGRTGSGANVLTF. Written as DNA, the CDR3 is TGTGCTAGTGGCCGCACAGGGTCCGGGGCCAACGTCCTGACTTTC.

The chain recombines TRBV7-3 with TRBJ2-2; the D is unclear. The germline gives CDR1 SGHTA, CDR2 FQGTGA. The CDR3 sequence is 13 residues long. The ends were cut back, 5 bases at V and 6 bases at J, with 10 bases in the middle. The CDR3 here is CASSILGSGELFF. CDR3 coding DNA: TGTGCCAGCAGCATCCTGGGCTCCGGGGAGCTGTTTTTT.

This chain joins TRBV6-1 and TRBJ2-1; 10 positions agree with TRBD1. This CDR3 contains 17 residues. Trimming at V came to 1 base and at J to 9 bases, leaving 12 bases not matched to a gene. Germline CDR1 MNHNS, CDR2 SASEGT. CDR3 protein: CASSEDARQGAPSEQFF. In nucleotides, the CDR3 is TGTGCCAGCAGTGAAGATGCCCGACAGGGGGCCCCAAGTGAGCAGTTCTTC.

J is TRBJ1-1 and V is TRBV15; D possibly corresponds to TRBD1 (6 bases). Germline V gene lookup returns CDR1 LNHNV and CDR2 YYDKDF (reference sequence). Trimming removed 0 bases from V and 3 bases from J, with 8 bases in between. The CDR3 runs 14 residues. The CDR3 DNA reads TGTGCCACCAGCAGAGAAAAGGGGGACACTGAAGCTTTCTTT. Its protein is CATSREKGDTEAFF.

The V gene is TRBV19, the J gene TRBJ1-6; possibly TRBD1 for D (6 bases). The CDR3 length is 13 residues. V lost 4 bases and J 9 bases, leaving 10 bases between the germline ends. Germline-derived CDR1 and CDR2 are LNHDA and SQIVND (reference sequence). The CDR3 nucleotides are TGTGCCAGTAGTAACCAGGGGAGTTCACCCCTCCACTTT. As protein: CASSNQGSSPLHF.

The CDR3 DNA reads TGTGCCAGCAGCCAAGAACCGGGCAATCAGCCCCAGCATTTT. As protein: CASSQEPGNQPQHF. The V gene is TRBV4-2, the J gene TRBJ1-5; D not resolved. Germline CDR1 and CDR2: LGHNA and YNFKEQ. This CDR3 is 14 amino acids long. V was clipped by 0 bases and J by 2 bases, with 5 bases between them.

The genes are TRBV11-1 and TRBJ2-3; D is unresolved. In germline, CDR1 is SGHAT, CDR2 FQDESV (reference sequence). Trimming cost V 1 base and J 1 base, with 9 bases left between them. CDR3 size: 15 residues. This CDR3 is CASSLDSWGTDTQYF. The CDR3 bases are TGTGCCAGCAGCTTAGACAGTTGGGGCACAGATACGCAGTATTTT.

The chain carries TRBV14 and TRBJ2-5; D might be TRBD2 (6 bases). Trimming stripped 3 bases from V and 2 bases from J, with 13 bases between. The CDR3 is 15 residues long. Germline CDR1 reads SGHDN; CDR2 reads FVKESK. The CDR3: CASSQVGLPQETQYF. The CDR3 coding sequence is TGTGCCAGCAGCCAGGTGGGACTTCCACAAGAGACCCAGTACTTC.

The chain joins TRBV18 to TRBJ1-3, with D uncertain. The CDR3 extends over 13 amino acids. Germline-derived CDR1 and CDR2 are KGHSH and LQKENI. Trimming pared 5 bases from V and 6 bases from J, leaving 11 bases between. For the CDR3, the DNA is TGTGCCAGCTCAATAAGATGGCCAAACACCATATATTTT. Encoded protein: CASSIRWPNTIYF. The whole variable domain, filled in from reference TRBV18 and TRBJ1-3, reads NAGVMQNPRHLVRRRGQEARLRCSPMKGHSHVYWYRQLPEEGLKFMVYLQKENIIDESGMPKERFSAEFPKEGPSILRIQQVVRGDSAAYFCASSIRWPNTIYFGEGSWLTVV.